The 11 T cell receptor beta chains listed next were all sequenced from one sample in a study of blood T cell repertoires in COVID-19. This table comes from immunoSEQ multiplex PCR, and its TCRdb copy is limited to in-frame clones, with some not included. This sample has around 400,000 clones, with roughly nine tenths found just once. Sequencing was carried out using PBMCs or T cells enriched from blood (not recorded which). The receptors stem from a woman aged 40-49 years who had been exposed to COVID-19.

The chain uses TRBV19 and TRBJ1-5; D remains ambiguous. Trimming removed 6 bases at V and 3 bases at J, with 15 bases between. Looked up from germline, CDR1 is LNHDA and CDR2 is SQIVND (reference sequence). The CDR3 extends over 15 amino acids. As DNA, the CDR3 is TGTGCCAGTAGAAAACAAAGGGAGTCCAATCAGCCCCAGCATTTT. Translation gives CASRKQRESNQPQHF.

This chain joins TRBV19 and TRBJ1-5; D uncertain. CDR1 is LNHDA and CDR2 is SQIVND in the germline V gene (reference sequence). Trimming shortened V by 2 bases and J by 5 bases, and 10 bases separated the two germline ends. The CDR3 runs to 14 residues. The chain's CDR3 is CASSIQDYHQPQHF. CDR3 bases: TGTGCCAGTAGTATACAGGATTATCATCAGCCCCAGCATTTT.

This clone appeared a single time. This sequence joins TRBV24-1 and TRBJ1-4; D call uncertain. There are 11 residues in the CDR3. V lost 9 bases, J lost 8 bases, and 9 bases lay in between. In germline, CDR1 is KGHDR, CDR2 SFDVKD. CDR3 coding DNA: TGTGCCACCTATCACCAGGAAAAACTGTTTTTT. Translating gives CATYHQEKLFF.

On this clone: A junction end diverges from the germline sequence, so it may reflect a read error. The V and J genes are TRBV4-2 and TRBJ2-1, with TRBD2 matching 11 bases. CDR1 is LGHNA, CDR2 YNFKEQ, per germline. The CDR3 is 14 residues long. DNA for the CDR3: TGTGCCAGCAGCCAAGAGGCTCTAGCGGGAGGAATTGTCTTC. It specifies CASSQEALAGGIVF.

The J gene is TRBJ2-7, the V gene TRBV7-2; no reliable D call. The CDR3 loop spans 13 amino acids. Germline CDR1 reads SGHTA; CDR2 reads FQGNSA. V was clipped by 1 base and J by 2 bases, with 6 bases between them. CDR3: CASSLVITYEQYF. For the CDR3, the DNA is TGTGCCAGCAGCTTAGTAATTACCTACGAGCAGTACTTC.

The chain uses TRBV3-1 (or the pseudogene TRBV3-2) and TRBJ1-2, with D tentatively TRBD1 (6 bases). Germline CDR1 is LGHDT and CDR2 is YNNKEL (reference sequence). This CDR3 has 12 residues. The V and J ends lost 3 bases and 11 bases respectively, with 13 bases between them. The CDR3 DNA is TGTGCCAGCAGCCAGCCGAGGGGGATGTACACCTTC. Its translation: CASSQPRGMYTF.

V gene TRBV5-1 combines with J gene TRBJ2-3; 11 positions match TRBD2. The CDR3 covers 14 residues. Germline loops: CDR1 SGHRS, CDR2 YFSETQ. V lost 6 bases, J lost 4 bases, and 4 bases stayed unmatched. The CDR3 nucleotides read TGCGCCAGCACTAGCGGGGGGCCCCCAGATACGCAGTATTTT. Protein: CASTSGGPPDTQYF.

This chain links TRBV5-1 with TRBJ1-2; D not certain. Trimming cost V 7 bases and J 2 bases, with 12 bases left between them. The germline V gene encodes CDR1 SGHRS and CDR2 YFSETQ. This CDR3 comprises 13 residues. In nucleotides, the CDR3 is TGCGCCAGCTCTTCGACACACAACTATGGCTACACCTTC. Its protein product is CASSSTHNYGYTF.

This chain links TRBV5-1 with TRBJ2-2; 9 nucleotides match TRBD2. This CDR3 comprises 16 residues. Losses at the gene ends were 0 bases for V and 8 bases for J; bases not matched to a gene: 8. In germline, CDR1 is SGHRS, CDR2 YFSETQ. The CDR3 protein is CASSLEGSGRFGELFF. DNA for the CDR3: TGCGCCAGCAGCTTGGAGGGTAGCGGGAGATTTGGGGAGCTGTTTTTT.

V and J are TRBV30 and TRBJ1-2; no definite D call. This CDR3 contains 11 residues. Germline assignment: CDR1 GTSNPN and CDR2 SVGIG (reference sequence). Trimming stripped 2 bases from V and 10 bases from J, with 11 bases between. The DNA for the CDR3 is TGTGCCTGGAGTTACGGAGGGTCCTACACCTTC. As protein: CAWSYGGSYTF.

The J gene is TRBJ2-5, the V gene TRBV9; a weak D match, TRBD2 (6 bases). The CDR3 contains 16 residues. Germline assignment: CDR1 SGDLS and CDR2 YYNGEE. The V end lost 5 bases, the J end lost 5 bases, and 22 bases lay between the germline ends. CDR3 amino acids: CASSVGQGGEWETQYF. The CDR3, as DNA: TGTGCCAGCAGTGTCGGGCAGGGCGGGGAGTGGGAGACCCAGTACTTC.